This T cell receptor (beta chain) came from a study of OX40 agonist ivuxolimab in advanced cancers. Assay used: immunoSEQ multiplex PCR; TCRdb lists only in-frame clones, some missing. This repertoire shows tens of thousands of clones, 89% found once; its top ten account for about 0.2%. This CDR3 region has 13 residues. The germline V gene has CDR1 MNHEY and CDR2 SVGAGI. Trimming took 6 bases from V and 2 from J; bases not matched to a gene: 3. J is TRBJ2-7 and V is TRBV6-5; 8 bases align to TRBD2. The TCR sequence derives from an adult with an advanced solid tumor such as melanoma, head and neck, liver or kidney cancer. The starting material was CD4+ or CD8+ T cells sorted from blood, obtained in a trial of the OX40 agonist ivuxolimab. The CDR3 is CASSLAGTYEQYF. DNA for the CDR3: TGTGCCAGCAGCTTAGCGGGGACCTACGAGCAGTACTTC.